The present T cell receptor beta chain was sequenced within a study of human T cells and chemical hapten exposure. The V gene lost 6 bases and the J gene lost 6 bases, with 17 bases spanning the gap. The CDR3 sequence is 14 residues long. Looked up from germline, CDR1 is MDHEN and CDR2 is SYDVKM. The study's findings and limits: As patch test score rose, PT1 expanded TCR counts tended to rise as well.

This clonotype was seen more than once but under ten times. As yet, its antigen is unknown. Time point reported: patch test 2, 6 weeks after DPC sensitization. The treatment was: therapeutic diphenylcyclopropenone sensitization with weekly scalp DPC. TCRdb passed the RACE reads through MiXCR, listing each CDR3 protein once. The table shows a few hundred thousand distinct CDR3 sequences, with about 6.3% occurring only once. The chain uses TRBV28 and TRBJ1-1; the D gene is possibly TRBD1 (5 bases). The TCR sequence derives from a woman between 18 and 30 years old with alopecia areata. Some clones in this sample may be carry-over from other donors' samples. The source was whole blood, collected in connection with sensitization to the hapten diphenylcyclopropenone (DPC). CDR3 sequence reads: CASREAGTGAEAFF. CDR3 sequence (DNA): TGTGCCAGCAGGGAGGCGGGGACTGGGGCTGAAGCTTTCTTT.